This T cell receptor (beta chain) appears in the sequencing data of a study of T cells in Graves' hyperthyroidism and ophthalmopathy. This clonotype was seen at least ten times. Amplification of TCR beta CDR3 regions used RNA as the template. The study used the HTBI primer set for a first-round RT-PCR of the TCR CDR3. TCRdb reprocessed the multiplex PCR reads with MiXCR, giving one entry per CDR3 protein. The sample carries about 400,000 distinct CDR3 sequences, around 15% recorded once. CDR1 SGHAT and CDR2 FQNNGV come from the germline V gene. The V end was cut by 1 base, the J end by 6 bases, with 4 bases between. The length of the CDR3 is 11 residues.

The chain links TRBV11-2 to TRBJ2-7; D is uncertain. This clonotype was obtained from a young woman with Graves' hyperthyroidism. The sequenced sample was blood. CDR3 loop: CASSLAPEQYF. CDR3 nucleotide sequence: TGTGCCAGCAGCTTAGCCCCCGAGCAGTACTTC.